A selection of T cell receptor beta chains follows, all from one sample in a study of T cell responses to AZD1222 COVID-19 vaccine. The protocol was immunoSEQ multiplex PCR, while the TCRdb copy is restricted to in-frame clones and leaves out a portion. The table records some 190,000 clones, around 90% of them present only once. Material: peripheral blood, obtained 28 days after the second AZD1222 dose. The receptor set was obtained from an adult who received the AZD1222 COVID-19 vaccine. Both conserved end residues are part of each CDR3. The order of the fields is J gene, V gene, CDR3 protein.

TRBJ2-5 TRBV19 CASGNQGQRGETQYF
TRBJ2-3 TRBV28 CASSLGARKSSGPESTDTQYF
TRBJ2-1 TRBV6-1 CASSEAPHTGEEQFF
TRBJ2-1 TRBV6-5 CAVGSSYNEQFF
TRBJ1-1 TRBV18 CASSPKRDTEAFF
TRBJ2-1 TRBV19 CASSERERDEQFF
TRBJ2-3 TRBV4-2 CASSQDGRAADTQYF
TRBJ2-7 TRBV6-6 CASSPMERTGHVPYEQYF
TRBJ1-2 TRBV20-1 CSASWIRGQGYTF
TRBJ1-5 TRBV30 CAWSYRGNQPQHF
TRBJ2-1 TRBV24-1 CATSVGGSSYNEQFF
TRBJ2-5 TRBV18 CASSQKRETQYF
TRBJ1-2 TRBV7-2 CASSLHAGRMGPNYGYTF
TRBJ2-5 TRBV3-1/TRBV3-2 CASSQSRETQYF
TRBJ2-1 TRBV3-1/TRBV3-2 CASSPVTGNDEQFF
TRBJ1-3 TRBV30 CAWSSGTLGNTIYF
TRBJ1-5 TRBV6-4 CASSEGTGGNQPQHF
TRBJ1-4 TRBV7-2 CASSLSPGSNEKLFF
TRBJ2-3 TRBV18 CASSRGTDTQYF
TRBJ1-3 TRBV7-6 CASSPGASGNTIYF
TRBJ2-5 TRBV27 CASSLRFVREETQYF
TRBJ1-1 TRBV13 CASSLTPVIAEAFF
TRBJ2-5 TRBV4-2 CASSQDGGGRETQYF
TRBJ1-3 TRBV7-7 CASSLGGGCRAPLSGNTIYF
TRBJ2-1 TRBV5-1 CASSLVQGLHNEQFF
TRBJ1-2 TRBV27 CASSKGVATGGYGYTF
TRBJ2-1 TRBV10-2 CASSLTSYNEQFF
TRBJ2-3 TRBV19 CASSSSGRTQYF
TRBJ2-2 TRBV28 CASSLTNTGELFF
TRBJ2-5 TRBV7-9 CASSSTSRQETQYF
TRBJ2-1 TRBV15 CATSRVGTSGPYNEQFF
TRBJ2-7 TRBV10-3 CAIRNTERAYEQYF
TRBJ2-3 TRBV19 CASSTSRLAPRGDTQYF
TRBJ2-1 TRBV7-8 CASSSRSIPHREQFF
TRBJ1-5 TRBV5-5 CASSPGGSQPQHF
TRBJ2-7 TRBV5-1 CASSYDGKGLGEQYF
TRBJ2-2 TRBV9 CASSPRQVNTGELFF
TRBJ1-4 TRBV5-6 CASSDPDRQGEKLFF
TRBJ2-1 TRBV25-1 CASSALGQGSPNEQFF
TRBJ1-5 TRBV7-9 CASSPTNSNQPQHF
TRBJ1-6 TRBV6-5 CASSLVSSPYNSPLHF
TRBJ1-4 TRBV9 CASSVGSEDEKLFF
TRBJ2-5 TRBV3-1/TRBV3-2 CASSQGLAGQETQYF
TRBJ1-5 TRBV6-5 CASTHNSNQPQHF
TRBJ1-2 TRBV5-6 CASSLDSNYGYTF
TRBJ1-1 TRBV7-3 CASSSGPTLNTEAFF
TRBJ1-1 TRBV9 CASSVGTVNTEAFF
TRBJ2-1 TRBV6-2/TRBV6-3 CASSRDTGGYNEQFF
TRBJ2-5 TRBV4-1 CASSPYTGTPERETQYF
TRBJ2-1 TRBV18 CASSPGADEQFF
TRBJ2-5 TRBV9 CASSPGTSGETQYF
TRBJ2-7 TRBV6-5 CASSTTGQGGQYF
TRBJ2-3 TRBV25-1 CASSERSTDTQYF
TRBJ1-3 TRBV28 CASSKDRGPGNTIYF
TRBJ1-5 TRBV9 CASSVDGAGNQPQHF
TRBJ2-3 TRBV3-1/TRBV3-2 CASSQGAGVPTDTQYF
TRBJ2-7 TRBV2 CASIRDYRFYEQYF
TRBJ1-3 TRBV5-4 CASTWNGDSGNTIYF